The 5 T cell receptor beta chains reported below all come from one sample, sequenced in a study of cytomegalovirus exposure and HLA in healthy donors. The PCR had 60 Vbeta and 13 Jbeta primers. Profiled with immunoSEQ multiplex PCR; TCRdb holds only in-frame clones, not every one. The data show fewer than 150,000 clones, with 75% seen just once and approximately 3.1% held by the top ten. Sequenced input: PBMCs. The receptors derive from a man aged 25 to 45 in good health and CMV-seronegative.

This chain joins TRBV19 and TRBJ1-5, with 7 positions matching TRBD1. The CDR3 runs 16 residues. Germline V gene data show CDR1 as LNHDA and CDR2 as SQIVND (reference sequence). The V and J ends lost 7 bases and 7 bases, in that order; junction bases with no gene match: 16. CDR3 sequence (DNA): TGTGCCAGTACCACGGGGCAGGGGGTAGTAGGACAGCCCCAGCATTTT. This codes for CASTTGQGVVGQPQHF.

The gene calls are TRBV2 and TRBJ1-5; D remains ambiguous. Germline CDR1 reads SNHLY; CDR2 reads FYNNEI. The V gene lost 2 bases and the J gene lost 4 bases, with 18 bases spanning the gap. The CDR3 is made up of 17 amino acids. CDR3 DNA sequence: TGTGCCAGCAGTGAACTGCTCTGGGCAGAAACTAATCAGCCCCAGCATTTT. As protein: CASSELLWAETNQPQHF.

The V and J genes are TRBV19 and TRBJ2-1; weak D call: TRBD2 (6 bases). Between the trimmed V and J ends, which lost 4 bases and 4 bases, there was a span of 14 bases. Germline loops: CDR1 LNHDA, CDR2 SQIVND (reference sequence). The CDR3 is made up of 15 amino acids. The CDR3 DNA is TGTGCCAGTAGTAGCGGGACCTATAAATACAATGAGCAGTTCTTC. Translation: CASSSGTYKYNEQFF.

The DNA of the CDR3 is TGTGCCAGCAGGATGTGGGGCAGGGAAACGACTGAAGCTTTCTTT. Protein product: CASRMWGRETTEAFF. V usage is TRBV28 and J usage is TRBJ1-1; the D gene is possibly TRBD1 (5 bases). With 6 bases removed from V and 5 bases from J, the gap between germline ends came to 19 bases. CDR1 is MDHEN and CDR2 is SYDVKM in the germline V gene. This CDR3 region has 15 residues.

This clone came up a few times. The gene calls are TRBV10-2 and TRBJ1-1; possibly TRBD1 for D (5 bases). Per the germline V gene, CDR1 is WSHSY and CDR2 is SAAADI. CDR3 size: 14 residues. V gave up 7 bases and J gave up 4 bases, with 16 bases separating them. The CDR3 here is CASTNRQLITEAFF. In DNA form, the CDR3 reads TGCGCCAGCACAAACAGACAGCTAATCACTGAAGCTTTCTTT.